The rows below give T cell receptor beta chains drawn from one sample of a study of molecular identifiers for immune sequencing clone quantification. TCRdb re-called the PCR reads with MiXCR, one entry per CDR3 protein. This table holds about 65,000 distinct CDR3 sequences, about a sixth found once. Specimen: naive CD8+ T cells from blood, with Jurkat cell RNA spiked in. These receptors were obtained from a human donor in good health. Some libraries in this study had Jurkat cell RNA spiked in. Each CDR3 is given with its conserved first and last residue. A D gene is named only where the DNA matches it firmly. The listing skips clone size in some rows; elsewhere it reads once, few, many or a size class.

v_gene	abundance	d_gene	j_gene	CDR3aa	CDR3nt
TRBV9	few	.	TRBJ2-2	CASSVVTGELFF	TGTGCCAGCAGCGTAGTTACCGGGGAGCTGTTTTTT
TRBV6-5	many	TRBD2	TRBJ2-7	CASSYSTGLVKYEQYF	TGTGCCAGCAGTTATTCAACGGGACTAGTAAAGTACGAGCAGTACTTC
TRBV28	few	.	TRBJ2-1	CASRSDRLALYNEQFF	TGTGCCAGCAGATCCGACAGGTTAGCCCTTTACAATGAGCAGTTCTTC
TRBV24-1	many	.	TRBJ2-3	CATSDPGVASDTQYF	TGTGCCACCAGTGACCCAGGAGTAGCTTCAGATACGCAGTATTTT
TRBV29-1	many	.	TRBJ2-4	CSVEDDTNRGWLSLSF	TGCAGCGTTGAAGACGATACAAATCGAGGGTGGTTGAGTTTGTCCTTC
TRBV29-1	many	TRBD2	TRBJ2-5	CSVEALAGAREETQYF	TGCAGCGTTGAAGCCCTAGCGGGGGCAAGGGAAGAGACCCAGTACTTC
TRBV6-2/TRBV6-3	few	.	TRBJ2-7	CASSYDFRSYEQYF	TGTGCCAGCAGTTACGACTTTCGCTCCTACGAGCAGTACTTC
TRBV3-1	many	.	TRBJ2-3	CASSPGYGSSGDTQYF	TGTGCCAGCAGCCCCGGTTACGGTAGCTCAGGAGATACGCAGTATTTT
TRBV4-1	many	TRBD2	TRBJ2-7	CASSPGTSGTYEQYF	TGCGCCAGCAGCCCAGGGACTAGCGGGACCTACGAGCAGTACTTC
TRBV12-3/TRBV12-4	few	TRBD2	TRBJ2-5	CASSSLAGVQETQYF	TGTGCCAGCAGTTCCCTAGCGGGAGTCCAAGAGACCCAGTACTTC
TRBV7-9	many	.	TRBJ2-2	CASSPTRTGTGELFF	TGTGCCAGCAGCCCCACTAGAACAGGTACCGGGGAGCTGTTTTTT
TRBV5-6	many	TRBD1	TRBJ2-3	CASRKAGTGPDTQYF	TGTGCCAGCAGAAAAGCCGGGACAGGGCCAGATACGCAGTATTTT
TRBV9	few	.	TRBJ1-1	CASSHRQSLNTEAFF	TGTGCCAGCAGCCACAGACAGTCACTGAACACTGAAGCTTTCTTT
TRBV7-6	many	TRBD1	TRBJ2-7	CASSQTVTGGAYEQYF	TGTGCCAGCAGCCAGACCGTGACAGGGGGCGCCTACGAGCAGTACTTC
TRBV28	many	.	TRBJ1-3	CASSFDRPSGNTIYF	TGTGCCAGCAGTTTTGACAGGCCCTCTGGAAACACCATATATTTT
TRBV10-3	many	.	TRBJ2-1	CAISEGGNEQFF	TGTGCCATCAGTGAGGGGGGCAATGAGCAGTTCTTC
TRBV6-1	many	TRBD2	TRBJ2-1	CASSKTSVTYNEQFF	TGTGCCAGCAGTAAGACTAGCGTCACCTACAATGAGCAGTTCTTC
TRBV7-2	many	TRBD1	TRBJ2-7	CASSLWTGASEYF	TGTGCCAGCAGCCTTTGGACAGGGGCCTCTGAGTACTTC
TRBV7-8	.	TRBD1	TRBJ2-3	CASSTRQGRPDTQFF	TGTGCCAGCAGCACCAGACAGGGTCGCCCAGATACGCAGTTTTTC
TRBV5-4	.	TRBD2	TRBJ2-7	CASSTTSGRGAEQYF	TGTGCCAGCAGCACGACTAGCGGGAGGGGAGCCGAGCAGTACTTC
TRBV29-1	many	TRBD1	TRBJ1-1	CSVAGTGMEAFF	TGCAGCGTTGCCGGGACAGGGATGGAAGCTTTCTTT
TRBV7-9	.	TRBD1	TRBJ2-1	CASRQGISYNEQFF	TGTGCCAGTCGACAGGGGATTTCCTACAATGAGCAGTTCTTC
TRBV2	.	.	TRBJ2-2	CASIKNTGELFF	TGTGCCAGCATTAAGAACACCGGGGAGCTGTTTTTT
TRBV4-1	many	.	TRBJ1-5	CASSRNQPQHF	TGCGCCAGCAGCCGCAATCAGCCCCAGCATTTT
TRBV5-5	many	.	TRBJ2-7	CASSLEWTLSYEQYF	TGTGCCAGCAGCTTGGAGTGGACGCTATCCTACGAGCAGTACTTC
TRBV27	many	.	TRBJ1-1	CASSFTTNTEAFF	TGTGCCAGCAGTTTTACTACGAACACTGAAGCTTTCTTT
TRBV27	many	TRBD2	TRBJ2-7	CASSPGAGATYEQYF	TGTGCCAGCAGTCCGGGAGCGGGAGCCACCTACGAGCAGTACTTC
TRBV24-1	many	.	TRBJ2-3	CATSDSAAGGRRDTQYF	TGTGCCACCAGTGATTCCGCCGCCGGGGGTCGGAGAGATACGCAGTATTTT
TRBV23-1	.	TRBD1	TRBJ2-1	CASSYDMRTGAHNEQFF	TGCGCCAGCAGTTATGATATGAGGACAGGGGCCCACAATGAGCAGTTCTTC
TRBV11-2	many	TRBD1	TRBJ1-1	CASSPGTGGVPDTEAFF	TGTGCCAGCAGCCCGGGGACAGGGGGCGTTCCGGACACTGAAGCTTTCTTT